This T cell receptor beta chain was found in a study of CD8+ T cells in alopecia areata. Study-level points and caveats: In patients, TCRs were shared less clearly than in mice, and HLA may possibly be involved. Alphabeta T cells residing in normal skin are also sequenced in scalp samples.

CDR1 SQVTM and CDR2 ANQGSEA come from the germline V gene. The CDR3 extends over 10 amino acids. The V end lost 6 bases, the J end lost 7 bases, and 10 bases lay between the germline ends. RNA, once extracted, was reverse transcribed into cDNA for use as the sequencing template. TCRdb's copy holds only in-frame clones and misses some; the assay was immunoSEQ multiplex PCR. The sample includes about 110,000 clones, 58% of them seen just once. Alopecia areata patients provided lesional scalp punch biopsies and peripheral blood, both collected for the study. Isolation of CD4+ and CD8+ T cells from PBMCs was achieved by sorting. As regards this clone: Its matching antigen is unknown. The same CDR3 is also encoded by other DNA sequences in this sample.

What was sequenced was NKG2D-low CD8+ T cells sorted from blood. The source is a human donor with alopecia areata. The chain recombines TRBV29-1 with TRBJ2-7; the D is unclear. The CDR3 loop is CSVVSGEQYF. The CDR3, as DNA: TGCAGCGTCGTTAGTGGTGAGCAGTACTTC.